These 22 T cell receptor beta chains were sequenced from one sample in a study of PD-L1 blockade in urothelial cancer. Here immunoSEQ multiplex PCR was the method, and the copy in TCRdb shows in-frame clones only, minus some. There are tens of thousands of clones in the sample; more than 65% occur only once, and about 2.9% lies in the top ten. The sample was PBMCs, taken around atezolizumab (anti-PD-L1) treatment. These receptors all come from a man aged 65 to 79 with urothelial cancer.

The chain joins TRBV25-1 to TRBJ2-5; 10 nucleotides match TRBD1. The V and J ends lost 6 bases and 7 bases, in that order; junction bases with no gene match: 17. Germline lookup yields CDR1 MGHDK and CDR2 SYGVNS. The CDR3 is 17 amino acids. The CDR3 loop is CASSPITGGQGPGTQYF. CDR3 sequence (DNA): TGTGCCAGCAGCCCCATTACCGGGGGACAGGGGCCGGGGACCCAGTACTTC.

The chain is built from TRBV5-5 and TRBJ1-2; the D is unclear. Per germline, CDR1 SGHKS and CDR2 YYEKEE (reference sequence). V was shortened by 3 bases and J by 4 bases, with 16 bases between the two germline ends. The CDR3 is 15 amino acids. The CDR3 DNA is TGTGCCAGCAGCTCATCGGAGGCGGGGTTCTATGGCTACACCTTC. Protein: CASSSSEAGFYGYTF.

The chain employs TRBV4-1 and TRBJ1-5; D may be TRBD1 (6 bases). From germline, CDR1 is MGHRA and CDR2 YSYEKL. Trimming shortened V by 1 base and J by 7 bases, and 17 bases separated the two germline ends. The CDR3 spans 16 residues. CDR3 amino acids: CASSQGSGGGRQPQHF. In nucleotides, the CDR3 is TGCGCCAGCAGCCAAGGGAGCGGGGGCGGAAGGCAGCCCCAGCATTTT.

The CDR3 region has the DNA TGCGCCAGCAGCCAAGATTTTACAGGGGGTAACGAGCAGTACTTC. Amino acids: CASSQDFTGGNEQYF. This rearrangement joins TRBV4-1 to TRBJ2-7; 8 positions match TRBD1. Germline lookup yields CDR1 MGHRA and CDR2 YSYEKL. V gave up 0 bases and J gave up 5 bases; unmatched junction bases: 6. The CDR3 contains 15 residues.

The CDR3 DNA is TGTGCCAGCAGTTCCGGGACAGGGGGAAAACTGTTTTTT. This translates into CASSSGTGGKLFF. This chain joins TRBV6-5 and TRBJ1-4, with 11 bases that match TRBD1. The CDR3 totals 13 residues. Germline CDR1 and CDR2: MNHEY and SVGAGI. V shed 4 bases, J shed 10 bases, and the junction held 2 bases outside the gene matches.

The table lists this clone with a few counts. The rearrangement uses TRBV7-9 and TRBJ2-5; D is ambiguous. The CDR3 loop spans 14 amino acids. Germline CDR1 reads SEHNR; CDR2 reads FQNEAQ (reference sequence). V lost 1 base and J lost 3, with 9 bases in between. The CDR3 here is CASSLDLQEETQYF. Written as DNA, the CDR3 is TGTGCCAGCAGCTTAGATTTGCAGGAAGAGACCCAGTACTTC. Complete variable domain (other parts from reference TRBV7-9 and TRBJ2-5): DTGVSQNPRHKITKRGQNVTFRCDPISEHNRLYWYRQTLGQGPEFLTYFQNEAQLEKSRLLSDRFSAERPKGSFSTLEIQRTEQGDSAMYLCASSLDLQEETQYFGPGTRLLVL.

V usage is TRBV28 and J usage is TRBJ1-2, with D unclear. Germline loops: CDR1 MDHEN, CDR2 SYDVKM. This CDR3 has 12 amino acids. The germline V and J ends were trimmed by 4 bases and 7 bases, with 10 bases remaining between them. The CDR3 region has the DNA TGTGCCAGCAGTTCCCAGTCTTTTGGCTACACCTTC. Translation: CASSSQSFGYTF.

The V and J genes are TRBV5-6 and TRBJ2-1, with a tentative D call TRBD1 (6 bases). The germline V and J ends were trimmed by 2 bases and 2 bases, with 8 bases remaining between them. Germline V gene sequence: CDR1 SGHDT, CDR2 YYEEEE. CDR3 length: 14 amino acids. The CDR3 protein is CASSFRGTYNEQFF. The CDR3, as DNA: TGTGCCAGCAGCTTCAGGGGCACCTACAATGAGCAGTTCTTC.

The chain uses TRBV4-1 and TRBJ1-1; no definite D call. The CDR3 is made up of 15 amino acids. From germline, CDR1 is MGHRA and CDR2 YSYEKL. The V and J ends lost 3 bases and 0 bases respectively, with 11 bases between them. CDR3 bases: TGCGCCAGCAGCCAGGCGGCATCGTTGAACACTGAAGCTTTCTTT. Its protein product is CASSQAASLNTEAFF.

The CDR3 DNA reads as TGTGCCAGTGGGACAGGGATCGGGTCCTACAATGAGCAGTTCTTC. As protein: CASGTGIGSYNEQFF. The chain joins TRBV19 to TRBJ2-1; 9 nucleotides match TRBD1. The CDR3 contains 15 residues. The trim removed 8 bases at V and 1 base at J, leaving 6 bases unmatched. CDR1 is LNHDA, CDR2 SQIVND, per germline (reference sequence).

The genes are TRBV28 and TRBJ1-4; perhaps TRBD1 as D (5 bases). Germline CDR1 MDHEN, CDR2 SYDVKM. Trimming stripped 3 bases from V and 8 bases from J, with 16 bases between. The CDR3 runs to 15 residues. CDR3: CASSFLRGMSEKLFF. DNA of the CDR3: TGTGCCAGCAGTTTTTTAAGGGGTATGAGCGAAAAACTGTTTTTT.

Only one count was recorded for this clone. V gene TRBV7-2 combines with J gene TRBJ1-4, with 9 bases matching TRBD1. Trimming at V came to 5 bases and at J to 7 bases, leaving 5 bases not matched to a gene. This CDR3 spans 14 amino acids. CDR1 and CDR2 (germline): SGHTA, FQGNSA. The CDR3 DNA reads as TGTGCCAGCAGCCGACAGGGGGAGAGTGAAAAACTGTTTTTT. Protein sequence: CASSRQGESEKLFF.

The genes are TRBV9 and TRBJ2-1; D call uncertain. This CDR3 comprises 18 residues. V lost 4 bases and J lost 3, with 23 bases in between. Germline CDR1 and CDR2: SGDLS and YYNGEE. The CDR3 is CASSNTDGITRIYNEQFF. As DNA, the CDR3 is TGTGCCAGCAGCAACACAGATGGAATCACTCGAATCTACAATGAGCAGTTCTTC.

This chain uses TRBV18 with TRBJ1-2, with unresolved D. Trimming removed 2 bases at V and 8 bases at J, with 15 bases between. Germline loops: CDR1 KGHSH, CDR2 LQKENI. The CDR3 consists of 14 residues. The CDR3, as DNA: TGTGCCAGCTCACCATCCGGAGCCCATCGGGGCTACACCTTC. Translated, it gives CASSPSGAHRGYTF. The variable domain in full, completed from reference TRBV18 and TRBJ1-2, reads NAGVMQNPRHLVRRRGQEARLRCSPMKGHSHVYWYRQLPEEGLKFMVYLQKENIIDESGMPKERFSAEFPKEGPSILRIQQVVRGDSAAYFCASSPSGAHRGYTFGSGTRLTVV.

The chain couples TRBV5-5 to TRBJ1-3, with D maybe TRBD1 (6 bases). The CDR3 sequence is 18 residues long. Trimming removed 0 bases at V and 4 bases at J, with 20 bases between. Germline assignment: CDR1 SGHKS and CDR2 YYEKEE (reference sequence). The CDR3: CASSLADYAGARGNTIYF. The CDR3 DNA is TGTGCCAGCAGCTTGGCCGATTATGCAGGGGCCAGGGGAAACACCATATATTTT.

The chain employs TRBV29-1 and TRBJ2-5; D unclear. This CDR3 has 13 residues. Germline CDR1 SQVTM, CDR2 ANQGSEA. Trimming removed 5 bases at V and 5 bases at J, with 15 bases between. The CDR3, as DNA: TGCAGCGTTTACACCCGACTTCGGGAGACCCAGTACTTC. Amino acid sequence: CSVYTRLRETQYF.

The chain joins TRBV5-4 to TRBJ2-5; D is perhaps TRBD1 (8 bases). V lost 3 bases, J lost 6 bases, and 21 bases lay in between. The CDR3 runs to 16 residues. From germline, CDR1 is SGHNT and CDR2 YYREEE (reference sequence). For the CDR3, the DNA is TGTGCCAGCAGCTCGGGGGGACAGGCTGTACCTAAGACCCAGTACTTC. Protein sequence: CASSSGGQAVPKTQYF.

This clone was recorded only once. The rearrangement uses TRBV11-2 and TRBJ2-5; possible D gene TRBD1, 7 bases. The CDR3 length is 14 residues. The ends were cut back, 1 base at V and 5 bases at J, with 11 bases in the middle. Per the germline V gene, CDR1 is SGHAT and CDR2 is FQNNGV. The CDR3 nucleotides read TGTGCCAGCAGCTTAGGGTCAGGGGGGGAGACCCAGTACTTC. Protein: CASSLGSGGETQYF.

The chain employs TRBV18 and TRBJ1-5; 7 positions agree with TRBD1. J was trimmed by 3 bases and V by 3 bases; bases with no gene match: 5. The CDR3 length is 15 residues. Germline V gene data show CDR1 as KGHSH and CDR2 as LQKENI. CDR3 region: CASSPSTGYNQPQHF. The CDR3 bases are TGTGCCAGCTCACCCTCGACAGGGTACAATCAGCCCCAGCATTTT.

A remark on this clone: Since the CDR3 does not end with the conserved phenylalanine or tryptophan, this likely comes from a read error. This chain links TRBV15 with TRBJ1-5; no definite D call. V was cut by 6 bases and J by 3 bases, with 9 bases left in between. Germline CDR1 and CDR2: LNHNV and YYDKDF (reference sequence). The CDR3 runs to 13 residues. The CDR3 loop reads CATRGRDNQPQHL. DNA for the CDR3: TGTGCCACCAGAGGACGGGACAATCAGCCCCAGCATCTT.

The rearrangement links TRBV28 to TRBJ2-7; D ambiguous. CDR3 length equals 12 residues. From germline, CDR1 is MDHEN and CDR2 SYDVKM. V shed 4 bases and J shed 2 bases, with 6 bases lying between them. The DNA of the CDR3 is TGTGCCAGCAGTTATATTGCCTACGAGCAGTACTTC. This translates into CASSYIAYEQYF.

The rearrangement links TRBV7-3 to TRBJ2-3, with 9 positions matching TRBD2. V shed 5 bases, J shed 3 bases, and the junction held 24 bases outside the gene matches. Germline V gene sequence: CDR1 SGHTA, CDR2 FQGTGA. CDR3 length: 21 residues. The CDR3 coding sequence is TGTGCCAGCAGCCCCACAGGTCGGTCTTATCGGGCGGGAGGGCCGACAGATACGCAGTATTTT. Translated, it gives CASSPTGRSYRAGGPTDTQYF.